This T cell receptor beta chain was captured in a study of T cell repertoires in cytomegalovirus infection. Whole-study context: TCR beta signatures that were public indicated CMV infection and matching HLA type.

V was trimmed by 5 bases and J by 2 bases, leaving 16 bases between them. The germline gives CDR1 SGHTA, CDR2 FQGNSA. The CDR3 length is 15 residues. TCRdb called the reads again in MiXCR, with one record for every CDR3 protein. The table lists 450,000 to 600,000 distinct CDR3 sequences, approximately 42% of them singletons, with roughly two fifths in the top ten. Of note for this clonotype: What it recognizes is unknown.

Specimen: cultured PBMCs, collected from culture after CMV antigen stimulation. The source is a human donor in good health (CMV status not recorded). Some clones in this sample may be carry-over from other donors' samples. The chain links TRBV7-2 to TRBJ2-7; the D gene is possibly TRBD1 (5 bases). CDR3 residues: CASSVLSGSAYEQYF. The CDR3 DNA reads TGTGCCAGCAGCGTCCTCTCAGGGTCCGCCTACGAGCAGTACTTC.